This T cell receptor beta chain originates from a study of shared T cell receptors in the human thymus. Produced via immunoSEQ multiplex PCR; TCRdb's table is partial and in-frame only. In the table there are hundreds of thousands of clones, 78% of which are singletons. Looked up from germline, CDR1 is MNHEY and CDR2 is SMNVEV (reference sequence). This CDR3 contains 19 residues. J lost 0 bases, V lost 3 bases, and 11 bases had no gene match. A further study also used this sample, focusing on human thymus T cells. That source reports: Thymus specimens were resections from corrective heart surgery. As related research reported, thymic repertoires overlapped highly among unrelated individuals.

The sequenced sample was thymocytes. The source of this sequence is a boy under two years old with a congenital heart defect. This rearrangement joins TRBV27 to TRBJ1-5, with 10 bases identical to TRBD1. CDR3 nucleotides: TGTGCCAGCAGTTTCAGCCCGGGACAGGGGAAGTATAGCAATCAGCCCCAGCATTTT. Translated, it gives CASSFSPGQGKYSNQPQHF.